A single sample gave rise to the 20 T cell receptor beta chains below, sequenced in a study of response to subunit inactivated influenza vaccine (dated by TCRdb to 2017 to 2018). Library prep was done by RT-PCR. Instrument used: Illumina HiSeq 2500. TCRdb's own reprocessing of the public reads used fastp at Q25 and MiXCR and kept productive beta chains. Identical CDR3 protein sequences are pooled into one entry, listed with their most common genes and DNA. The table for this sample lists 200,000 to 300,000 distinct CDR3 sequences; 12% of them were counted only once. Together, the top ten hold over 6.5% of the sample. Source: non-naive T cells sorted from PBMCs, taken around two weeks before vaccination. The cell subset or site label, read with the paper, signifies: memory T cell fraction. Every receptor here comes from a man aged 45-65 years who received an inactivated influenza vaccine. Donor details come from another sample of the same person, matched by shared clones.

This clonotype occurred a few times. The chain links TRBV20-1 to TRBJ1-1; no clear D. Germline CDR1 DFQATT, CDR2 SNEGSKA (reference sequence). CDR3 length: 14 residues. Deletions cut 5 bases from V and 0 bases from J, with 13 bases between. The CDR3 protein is CSARGSNMNTEAFF. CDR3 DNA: TGCAGTGCTCGTGGGTCAAATATGAACACTGAAGCTTTCTTT.

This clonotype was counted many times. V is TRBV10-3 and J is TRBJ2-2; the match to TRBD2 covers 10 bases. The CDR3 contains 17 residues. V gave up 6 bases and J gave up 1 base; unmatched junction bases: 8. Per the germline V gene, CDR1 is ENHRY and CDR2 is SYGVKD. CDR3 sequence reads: CAIRRGGLAENTGELFF. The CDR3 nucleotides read TGTGCCATCAGGAGGGGAGGACTAGCGGAGAACACCGGGGAGCTGTTTTTT.

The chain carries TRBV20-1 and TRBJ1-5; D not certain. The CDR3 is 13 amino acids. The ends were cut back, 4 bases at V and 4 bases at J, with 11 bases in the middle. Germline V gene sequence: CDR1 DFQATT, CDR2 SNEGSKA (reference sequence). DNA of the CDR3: TGCAGTGCTACCTTACACTGGAATCAGCCCCAGCATTTT. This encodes CSATLHWNQPQHF.

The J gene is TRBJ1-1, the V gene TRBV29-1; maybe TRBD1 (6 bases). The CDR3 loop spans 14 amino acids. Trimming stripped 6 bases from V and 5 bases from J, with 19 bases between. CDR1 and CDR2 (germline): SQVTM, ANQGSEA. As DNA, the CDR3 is TGCAGCGTAGTAACAGGAAAAGGGGGGACTGAAGCTTTCTTT. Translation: CSVVTGKGGTEAFF. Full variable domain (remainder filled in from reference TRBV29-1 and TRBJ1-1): SAVISQKPSRDICQRGTSLTIQCQVDSQVTMMFWYRQQPGQSLTLIATANQGSEATYESGFVIDKFPISRPNLTFSTLTVSNMSPEDSSIYLCSVVTGKGGTEAFFGQGTRLTVV.

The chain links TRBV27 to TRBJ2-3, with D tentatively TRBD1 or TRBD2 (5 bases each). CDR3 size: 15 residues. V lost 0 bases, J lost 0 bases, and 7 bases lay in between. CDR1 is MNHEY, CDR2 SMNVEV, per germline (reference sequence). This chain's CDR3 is CASSLSRDSTDTQYF. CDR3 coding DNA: TGTGCCAGCAGTTTATCGAGGGACAGCACAGATACGCAGTATTTT.

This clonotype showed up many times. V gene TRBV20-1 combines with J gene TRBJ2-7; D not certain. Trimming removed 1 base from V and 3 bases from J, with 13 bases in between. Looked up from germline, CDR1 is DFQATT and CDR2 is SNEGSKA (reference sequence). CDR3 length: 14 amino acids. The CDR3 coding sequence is TGCAGTGCTAGAGCACCCACTACTCTCTACGAGCAGTACTTC. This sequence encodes CSARAPTTLYEQYF.

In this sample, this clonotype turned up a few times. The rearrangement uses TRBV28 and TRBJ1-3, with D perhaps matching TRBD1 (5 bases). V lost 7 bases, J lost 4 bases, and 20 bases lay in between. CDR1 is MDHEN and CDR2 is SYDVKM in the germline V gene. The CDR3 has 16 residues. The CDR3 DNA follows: TGTGCCAGCATGGAGTGGTCGGGCAGGGAGGGAAACACCATATATTTT. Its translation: CASMEWSGREGNTIYF.

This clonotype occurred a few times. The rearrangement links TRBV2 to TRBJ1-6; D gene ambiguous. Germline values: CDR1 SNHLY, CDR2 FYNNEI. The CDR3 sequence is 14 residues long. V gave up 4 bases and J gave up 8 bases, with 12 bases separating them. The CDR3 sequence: CASSVASDDSPLHF. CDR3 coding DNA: TGTGCCAGCAGTGTGGCGTCGGATGATTCACCCCTCCACTTT. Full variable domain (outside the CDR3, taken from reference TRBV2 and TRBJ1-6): EPEVTQTPSHQVTQMGQEVILRCVPISNHLYFYWYRQILGQKVEFLVSFYNNEISEKSEIFDDQFSVERPDGSNFTLKIRSTKLEDSAMYFCASSVASDDSPLHFGNGTRLTVT.

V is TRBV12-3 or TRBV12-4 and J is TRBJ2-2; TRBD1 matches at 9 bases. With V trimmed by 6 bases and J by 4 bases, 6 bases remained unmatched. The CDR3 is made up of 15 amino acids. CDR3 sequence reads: CASRGGTGFTGELFF. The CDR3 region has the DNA TGTGCCAGCAGGGGAGGGACAGGGTTCACCGGGGAGCTGTTTTTT.

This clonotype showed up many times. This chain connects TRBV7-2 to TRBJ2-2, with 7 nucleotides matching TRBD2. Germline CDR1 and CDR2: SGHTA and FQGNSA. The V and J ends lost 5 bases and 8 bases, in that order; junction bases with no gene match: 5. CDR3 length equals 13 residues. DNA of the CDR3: TGTGCCAGCAGCCAAAGGCGGGAGGGGGAGCTGTTTTTT. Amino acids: CASSQRREGELFF.

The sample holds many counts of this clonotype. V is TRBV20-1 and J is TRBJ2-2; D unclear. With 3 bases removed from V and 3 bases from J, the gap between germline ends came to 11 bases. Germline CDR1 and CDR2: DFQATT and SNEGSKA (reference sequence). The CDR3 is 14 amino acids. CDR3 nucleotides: TGCAGTGCTAGCGAGCAAGGATACACCGGGGAGCTGTTTTTT. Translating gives CSASEQGYTGELFF.

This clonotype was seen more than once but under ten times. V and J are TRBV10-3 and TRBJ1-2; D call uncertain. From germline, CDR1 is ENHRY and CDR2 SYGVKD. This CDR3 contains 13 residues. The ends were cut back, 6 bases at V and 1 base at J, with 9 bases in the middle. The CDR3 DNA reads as TGTGCCATCAGAGACGGTAGTAACTATGGCTACACCTTC. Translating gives CAIRDGSNYGYTF.

The CDR3 DNA reads as TGTGCCAGCTCACAGTACAGGGATGAGCAGTTCTTC. Amino acids: CASSQYRDEQFF. V gene TRBV18 combines with J gene TRBJ2-1; tentative D call: TRBD1 (6 bases). This CDR3 region has 12 residues. V lost 4 bases to trimming and J lost 8 bases, with 9 bases between them. Germline V gene data show CDR1 as KGHSH and CDR2 as LQKENI.

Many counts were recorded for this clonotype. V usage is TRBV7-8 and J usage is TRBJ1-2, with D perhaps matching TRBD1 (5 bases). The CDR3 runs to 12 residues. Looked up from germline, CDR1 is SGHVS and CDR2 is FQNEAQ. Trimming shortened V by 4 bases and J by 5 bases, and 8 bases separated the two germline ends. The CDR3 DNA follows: TGTGCCAGCAGCTCGGGACCTTATGGCTACACCTTC. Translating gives CASSSGPYGYTF.

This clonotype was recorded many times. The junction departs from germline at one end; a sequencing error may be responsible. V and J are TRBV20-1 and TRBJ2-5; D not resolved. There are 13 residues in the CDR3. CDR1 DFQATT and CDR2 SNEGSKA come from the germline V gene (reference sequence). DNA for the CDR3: TGCAGTGCTAGTGGTGAAAACCAAGGGACCCAGTACTTC. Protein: CSASGENQGTQYF.

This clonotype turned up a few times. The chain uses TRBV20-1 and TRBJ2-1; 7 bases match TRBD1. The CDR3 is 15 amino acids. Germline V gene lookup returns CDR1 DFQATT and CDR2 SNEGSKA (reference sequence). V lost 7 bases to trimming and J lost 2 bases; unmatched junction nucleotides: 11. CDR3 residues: CSVKRGLAAYNEQFF. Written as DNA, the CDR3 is TGCAGTGTCAAAAGGGGGCTAGCAGCCTACAATGAGCAGTTCTTC.

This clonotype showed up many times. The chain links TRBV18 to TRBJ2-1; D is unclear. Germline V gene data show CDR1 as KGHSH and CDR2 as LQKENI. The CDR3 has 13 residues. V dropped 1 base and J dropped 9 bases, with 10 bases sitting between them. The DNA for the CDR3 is TGTGCCAGCTCACCACTGAATTTTCCTGAGCAGTTCTTC. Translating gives CASSPLNFPEQFF.

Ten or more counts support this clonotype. CDR3 region: CASSPGQYTGELFF. CDR3 bases: TGTGCCAGCAGCCCGGGACAGTACACCGGGGAGCTGTTTTTT. The chain links TRBV7-2 to TRBJ2-2, with 7 bases identical to TRBD1. Germline V gives CDR1 SGHTA, CDR2 FQGNSA. The CDR3 has 14 residues. Trimming took 5 bases from V and 3 from J; bases not matched to a gene: 3. The complete variable domain, with remaining parts taken from reference TRBV7-2 and TRBJ2-2, reads GAGVSQSPSNKVTEKGKDVELRCDPISGHTALYWYRQSLGQGLEFLIYFQGNSAPDKSGLPSDRFSAERTGGSVSTLTIQRTQQEDSAVYLCASSPGQYTGELFFGEGSRLTVL.

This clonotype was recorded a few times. DNA for the CDR3: TGTGCCAGCAGCCGGGACATCCTCGGGACAGATACGCAGTATTTT. Translating gives CASSRDILGTDTQYF. This chain joins TRBV5-6 and TRBJ2-3; a possible D gene is TRBD1 (6 bases). V was pared by 4 bases and J by 3 bases, with 15 bases between. This CDR3 has 15 amino acids. Per germline, CDR1 SGHDT and CDR2 YYEEEE.

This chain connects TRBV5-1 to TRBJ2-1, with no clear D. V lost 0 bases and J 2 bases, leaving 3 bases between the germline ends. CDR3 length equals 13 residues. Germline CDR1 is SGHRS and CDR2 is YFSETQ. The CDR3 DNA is TGCGCCAGCAGCTTGGTTCCCTACAATGAGCAGTTCTTC. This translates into CASSLVPYNEQFF. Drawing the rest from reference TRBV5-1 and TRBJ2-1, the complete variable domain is KAGVTQTPRYLIKTRGQQVTLSCSPISGHRSVSWYQQTPGQGLQFLFEYFSETQRNKGNFPGRFSGRQFSNSRSEMNVSTLELGDSALYLCASSLVPYNEQFFGPGTRLTVL.